This entry describes one T cell receptor beta chain. The data are from a study of blood T cell repertoires in COVID-19. Study-wide background: From the United States, Italy and Spain came samples of acute and convalescent COVID-19. T cells, B-cell-depleted T cells, or PBMCs supplied cDNA or gDNA.

Recruitment covered under 25 US areas and drew participants whose ages spanned roughly 18 to 90 years. Some clones are missing from TCRdb's copy, which holds only in-frame ones; the method was immunoSEQ multiplex PCR. The data contain about 480,000 clones, 88% of them singletons. CDR1 is SQVTM and CDR2 is ANQGSEA in the germline V gene. The V end lost 8 bases, the J end lost 1 base, and 14 bases lay between the germline ends. The CDR3 contains 13 residues. This sequence joins TRBV29-1 and TRBJ2-5; TRBD1 might be the D (6 bases). This receptor was taken from a woman aged 40-49 years who had recovered from COVID-19. The sequenced sample was PBMCs or T cells enriched from blood (not recorded which). The CDR3 loop reads CSYTGSSQETQYF. In DNA, the CDR3 is TGCAGCTACACAGGGTCCAGCCAAGAGACCCAGTACTTC.